This T cell receptor (beta chain) comes out of a study of PD-1 blockade in mismatch repair-deficient tumors (dated 2017 in TCRdb). Looking at the study overall: Between September 2013 and 2016, the trial enrolled 86 consecutive patients with some eleven types of mismatch repair-deficient cancer, all of whom had received prior treatment and were progressing. Tumor-associated T cell clones in the peripheral blood of patients responding to PD-1 blockade were tracked using deep sequencing of TCR CDR3 regions. The paper as a whole reports these results and caveats: Rapid expansion after pembrolizumab followed by contraction, generally before radiologic responses, was shown by tumor-resident clones, which were often undetectable in blood before treatment.

Comment on this clone: There is no known antigen for this receptor. It has no much larger one-base neighbor in the sample; base qualities were not kept.

The CDR3 goes from the cysteine to the phenylalanine over 17 residues. The entry retains the CDR3 DNA only, 51 bases that are in frame from base 1. V trim: 3 bases; J trim: 5 bases; unmatched bases: 11. CDR1 and CDR2 (SGDLS, YYNGEE) derive from the germline V gene. Receptors were amplified or captured by the immunoSEQ multiplex PCR assay. Here the immuneACCESS table is served through TCRdb, limited to in-frame sequences with V and J called. Missing clones are a known gap in these copies; in checked studies unresolved V genes cover under half, and the rest lacks a known reason. The sample table records 120,000 or so clones; about 88% of these occur just once. About 10% of the sample goes to the ten largest clones. For every enrolled patient, mismatch repair deficiency was confirmed by either polymerase chain reaction or immunohistochemistry. TCR sequencing was performed for a few patients who responded to pembrolizumab therapy. The phase II trial prospectively evaluated PD-1 blockade with pembrolizumab in advanced mismatch repair-deficient cancers, independent of tissue of origin. Peripheral blood T cell samples were gathered serially, both before PD-1 blockade started and at multiple time points afterward. The timing of each blood sample was reported as weeks after the first dose of pembrolizumab.

This receptor was obtained from an adult with mismatch repair-deficient cancer. Rearrangement joined TRBV9 to TRBJ2-2, and 9 bases in between align with TRBD1. The sequencing here drew on peripheral blood, taken roughly 67 weeks after starting pembrolizumab. The CDR3 reads as follows: CASSGVQGAQRTGELFF. DNA sequence: TGTGCCAGCAGCGGCGTACAGGGGGCTCAGCGGACCGGGGAGCTGTTTTTT.